This TCR beta chain was retrieved from a study of T-cell reconstitution after alpha-beta-depleted transplantation in children. General study points: By about two months after transplant, alpha-beta T cells reportedly arose from several hundred graft clones that had expanded. Surviving recipient cells, namely T cells and thymic progenitors, were the source of high day-60 TCRbeta diversity in some patients. One year post-transplant, T-cell counts and diversity were largely derived from T cells produced anew.

Ten or more counts support this clonotype. Its antigen remains unknown. Unique molecular identifiers tagged the TCRbeta library. MiXCR was run by TCRdb on the PCR reads, yielding one entry per CDR3 protein. The sample holds approximately 350,000 distinct CDR3 sequences, 15% to 20% seen once. Trimming removed 10 bases from V and 2 bases from J, with 14 bases in between. Germline-derived CDR1 and CDR2 are KGHSH and LQKENI. CDR3 length: 13 residues. The clonotype comes from a male patient between 2 and 15 years old who had a stem cell transplant for acute lymphoblastic leukemia, so the T cells may come from the graft donor. The rearrangement uses TRBV18 and TRBJ1-2; D unresolved. The sample was PBMCs, mostly from graft donor cells, taken 360 days after TCRalphabeta/CD19-depleted stem cell transplant. The CDR3 DNA reads as TGTGCCACCAAATTAGGGCCGAACTATGGCTACACCTTC. Translating gives CATKLGPNYGYTF.